Presented here are 18 T cell receptor beta chains from one specimen sequenced in a study of blood T cell repertoires in COVID-19 (dated by TCRdb to the early 2020s). Library preparation was by the immunoSEQ multiplex PCR assay. In its TCRdb copy, this immuneACCESS table keeps in-frame sequences only and misses some clones. Where compared with another copy, unresolved V genes explain less than half of these, and the others have no known cause. Present in this sample are about 120,000 clones, approximately 74% of which were seen just once. The leading ten clones occupy more than 5% of the sample. Sequencing was carried out using peripheral blood. Receptor source: a man between 60 and 70 years old with acute or convalescent COVID-19.

The chain combines TRBV3-1 (or the pseudogene TRBV3-2) with TRBJ2-1; D is possibly TRBD1 (5 bases). The CDR3 is 13 residues long. V gave up 1 base and J gave up 5 bases, with 6 bases separating them. The germline V gene has CDR1 LGHDT and CDR2 YNNKEL (reference sequence). The CDR3: CASSQGQNNEQFF. In nucleotides, the CDR3 is TGTGCCAGCAGCCAAGGACAGAACAATGAGCAGTTCTTC.

In its sample, this clone was seen once. This rearrangement joins TRBV5-1 to TRBJ1-2, with 7 positions matching TRBD1. Germline V gene sequence: CDR1 SGHRS, CDR2 YFSETQ. There are 14 residues in the CDR3. The trim removed 3 bases at V and 4 bases at J, leaving 6 bases unmatched. The CDR3 protein is CASSSLGGSYGYTF. The CDR3 DNA reads as TGCGCCAGCAGCTCGTTAGGGGGCTCCTATGGCTACACCTTC.

The chain has TRBV6-5 and TRBJ2-2; D perhaps matches TRBD1 (6 bases). This CDR3 region has 14 residues. Germline V gene lookup returns CDR1 MNHEY and CDR2 SVGAGI. Trimming shortened V by 6 bases and J by 5 bases, and 13 bases separated the two germline ends. The CDR3 here is CASRITGLTGELFF. For the CDR3, the DNA is TGTGCCAGCAGGATTACAGGGTTAACCGGGGAGCTGTTTTTT.

This clone occurred a few times. The chain combines TRBV5-1 with TRBJ2-7, with 10 bases fitting TRBD1. This CDR3 has 15 residues. CDR1 and CDR2 (germline): SGHRS, YFSETQ. Trimming took 4 bases from V and 0 from J; bases not matched to a gene: 4. The CDR3 DNA is TGCGCCAGCAGCCCTCGACAGGGGGCCTCCTACGAGCAGTACTTC. This sequence encodes CASSPRQGASYEQYF. The full variable domain, in which reference TRBV5-1 and TRBJ2-7 provide the parts outside the CDR3, is KAGVTQTPRYLIKTRGQQVTLSCSPISGHRSVSWYQQTPGQGLQFLFEYFSETQRNKGNFPGRFSGRQFSNSRSEMNVSTLELGDSALYLCASSPRQGASYEQYFGPGTRLTVT.

This clone was found a few times. V is TRBV15 and J is TRBJ1-2, with a tentative D call TRBD1 (6 bases). The V end was cut by 3 bases, the J end by 8 bases, with 28 bases between. The germline V gene has CDR1 LNHNV and CDR2 YYDKDF (reference sequence). CDR3 length: 18 amino acids. CDR3 sequence: CATSRALGGQIQFPGYTF. The DNA of the CDR3 is TGTGCCACCAGCAGGGCCCTTGGGGGACAAATCCAATTCCCGGGCTACACCTTC.

V is TRBV30 and J is TRBJ1-6; D not certain. The CDR3 extends over 15 amino acids. The ends were cut back, 4 bases at V and 4 bases at J, with 14 bases in the middle. Per germline, CDR1 GTSNPN and CDR2 SVGIG (reference sequence). CDR3: CAWTPKSGYNSPLHF. CDR3 coding DNA: TGTGCCTGGACCCCCAAATCGGGATATAATTCACCCCTCCACTTT.

The chain combines TRBV4-1 with TRBJ2-1; a possible D gene is TRBD2 (5 bases). This CDR3 region has 13 residues. The germline CDR1 and CDR2 sequences are MGHRA and YSYEKL. V was cut by 4 bases and J by 8 bases, with 12 bases left in between. The DNA of the CDR3 is TGCGCCAGCAGCCGAGGACTCAGCGATGAGCAGTTCTTC. It translates to CASSRGLSDEQFF.

J is TRBJ2-3 and V is TRBV15; possibly TRBD1 for D (6 bases). Germline V CDR1 and CDR2: LNHNV, YYDKDF (reference sequence). The V gene lost 2 bases and the J gene lost 1 base, with 16 bases spanning the gap. CDR3 size: 17 residues. The DNA of the CDR3 is TGTGCCACCAGCAGATCTCCCGGCAGGGGCCGCACAGATACGCAGTATTTT. This sequence encodes CATSRSPGRGRTDTQYF.

J is TRBJ1-2 and V is TRBV10-2; TRBD1 matches at 12 bases. The CDR3 is 15 residues long. Germline V gene data show CDR1 as WSHSY and CDR2 as SAAADI. The J segment lost 7 bases and the V segment lost 7 bases, leaving 10 bases of the junction unmatched. CDR3 bases: TGCGCCAGCACCTGGGACAGGGGGCGCGAGGCTGGCTACACCTTC. This encodes CASTWDRGREAGYTF.

This clone turned up a few times. V and J are TRBV29-1 and TRBJ2-4, with a possible D match to TRBD1 (6 bases). The V gene's germline CDR1 is SQVTM and CDR2 ANQGSEA. Deletions cut 4 bases from V and 1 base from J, with 11 bases between. The CDR3 length is 14 residues. CDR3 coding DNA: TGCAGCGTTGCTGGGGGCATGGCCAAAAACATTCAGTACTTC. This gives the protein CSVAGGMAKNIQYF. Looking up the rest from reference TRBV29-1 and TRBJ2-4 gives the full variable domain: SAVISQKPSRDICQRGTSLTIQCQVDSQVTMMFWYRQQPGQSLTLIATANQGSEATYESGFVIDKFPISRPNLTFSTLTVSNMSPEDSSIYLCSVAGGMAKNIQYFGAGTRLSVL.

This clone showed up many times. The chain combines TRBV30 with TRBJ1-1; D is unclear. The CDR3 covers 14 residues. Germline lookup yields CDR1 GTSNPN and CDR2 SVGIG (reference sequence). The V end lost 4 bases, the J end lost 1 base, and 13 bases lay between the germline ends. The DNA of the CDR3 is TGTGCCTGGACTCCACCTGGCGGGAACACTGAAGCTTTCTTT. Amino acids: CAWTPPGGNTEAFF.

The chain employs TRBV5-1 and TRBJ2-2; the D gene is possibly TRBD1 (7 bases). Trimming pared 5 bases from V and 5 bases from J, leaving 16 bases between. Germline values: CDR1 SGHRS, CDR2 YFSETQ. This CDR3 has 15 amino acids. This CDR3 reads CASSNRGGNTGELFF. The CDR3 region has the DNA TGCGCCAGCAGTAACAGGGGAGGTAATACCGGGGAGCTGTTTTTT. Full variable domain (rest looked up from reference TRBV5-1 and TRBJ2-2): KAGVTQTPRYLIKTRGQQVTLSCSPISGHRSVSWYQQTPGQGLQFLFEYFSETQRNKGNFPGRFSGRQFSNSRSEMNVSTLELGDSALYLCASSNRGGNTGELFFGEGSRLTVL.

This clone was seen a handful of times. This chain uses TRBV23-1 with TRBJ2-2; TRBD1 aligns across 9 bases. TRBV23-1 is labeled an ORF, and its function is uncertain. This CDR3 comprises 14 residues. The ends lost 4 bases at V and 11 bases at J; junction bases unmatched: 8. In DNA form, the CDR3 reads TGCGCCAGCAGTCCTGGGACAGGGCAGGGTGAGCTGTTTTTT. Residues: CASSPGTGQGELFF.

The chain has TRBV24-1 and TRBJ2-1, with a possible D match to TRBD2 (6 bases). Trimming removed 5 bases from V and 3 bases from J, with 13 bases in between. CDR1 and CDR2 (germline): KGHDR, SFDVKD. The CDR3 runs to 15 residues. CDR3 region: CATSAYGTLYNEQFF. CDR3 in DNA: TGTGCCACCAGTGCGTACGGGACTCTCTACAATGAGCAGTTCTTC.

This sequence joins TRBV7-2 and TRBJ2-3; D remains unclear. The germline CDR1 and CDR2 sequences are SGHTA and FQGNSA. Trimming took off 3 bases at V and 4 bases at J, with 2 bases between the two ends. The CDR3 is made up of 11 amino acids. CDR3 nucleotides: TGTGCCAGCAGCTTCGCAGATACGCAGTATTTT. Translation: CASSFADTQYF.

The chain is built from TRBV30 and TRBJ2-7, with D maybe TRBD2 (6 bases). Germline V gene lookup returns CDR1 GTSNPN and CDR2 SVGIG (reference sequence). CDR3 size: 14 residues. Trimming cost V 0 bases and J 7 bases, with 16 bases left between them. The CDR3 sequence is CAWSVHYTRGEQYF. In DNA form, the CDR3 reads TGTGCCTGGAGTGTACACTATACGCGGGGAGAGCAGTACTTC.

This clone was seen a single time. A junction end diverges from the germline sequence, so it may reflect a read error. The chain employs TRBV5-1 and TRBJ2-2; 9 bases are shared with TRBD1. Looked up from germline, CDR1 is SGHRS and CDR2 is YFSETQ. The CDR3 covers 15 residues. In DNA form, the CDR3 reads TGCGCGAGCAGTGGGACAGGGCAGGACGGCGGGGAGCTGTTTTTT. Protein product: CASSGTGQDGGELFF.

This rearrangement joins TRBV14 to TRBJ2-1; 10 positions match TRBD2. The CDR3 runs 16 residues. The V and J ends lost 1 base and 3 bases, in that order; junction bases with no gene match: 3. Germline CDR1 is SGHDN and CDR2 is FVKESK. Here the CDR3 reads CASSQVWTSGYNEQFF. The CDR3 region has the DNA TGTGCCAGCAGCCAAGTTTGGACTAGCGGCTACAATGAGCAGTTCTTC. Filled out from reference TRBV14 and TRBJ2-1, the complete variable domain reads EAGVTQFPSHSVIEKGQTVTLRCDPISGHDNLYWYRRVMGKEIKFLLHFVKESKQDESGMPNNRFLAERTGGTYSTLKVQPAELEDSGVYFCASSQVWTSGYNEQFFGPGTRLTVL.